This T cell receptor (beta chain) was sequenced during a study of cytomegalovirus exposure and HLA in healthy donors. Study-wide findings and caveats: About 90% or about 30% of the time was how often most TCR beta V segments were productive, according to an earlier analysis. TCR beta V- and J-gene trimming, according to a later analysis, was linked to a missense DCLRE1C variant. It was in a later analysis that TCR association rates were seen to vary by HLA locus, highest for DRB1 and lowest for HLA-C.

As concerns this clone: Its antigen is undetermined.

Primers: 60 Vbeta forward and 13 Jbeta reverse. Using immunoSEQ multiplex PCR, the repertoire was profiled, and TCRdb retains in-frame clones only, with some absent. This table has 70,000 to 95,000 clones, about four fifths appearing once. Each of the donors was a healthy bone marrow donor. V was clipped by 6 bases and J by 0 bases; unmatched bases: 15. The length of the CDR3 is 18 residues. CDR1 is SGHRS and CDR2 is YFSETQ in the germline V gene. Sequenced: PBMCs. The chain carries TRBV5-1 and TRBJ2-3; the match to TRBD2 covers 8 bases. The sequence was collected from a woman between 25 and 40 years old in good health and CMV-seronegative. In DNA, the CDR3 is TGCGCCAGCAACAGCCCGGCGGGAGGAGCGCCTAGCACAGATACGCAGTATTTT. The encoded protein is CASNSPAGGAPSTDTQYF.